This T cell receptor (beta chain) was profiled in a study of CD8 T cells in ankylosing spondylitis. Study conclusions and caveats: Several of the motif variants were reported before in synovial fluid and blood from reactive arthritis. A CD8+ phenotype characterized the disease-linked clones, which were relatively rare in peripheral blood. Clones linked to disease were reported to show significant enrichment in matched ankylosing spondylitis synovial fluid.

It was by quantitative 5'-RACE with molecular barcodes that TCR beta libraries were made. Each CDR3 protein is one row after TCRdb ran MiXCR on the 5' RACE reads. The table records 45,000 to 60,000 distinct CDR3 sequences, around 7.4% of them present only once. The germline V gene encodes CDR1 SEHNR and CDR2 FQNEAQ (reference sequence). V was cut by 3 bases and J by 5 bases, with 12 bases left in between. The CDR3 contains 14 residues. Worth noting for this clonotype: Antigen: not known.

The rearrangement joins TRBV7-9 to TRBJ2-3; D is perhaps TRBD2 (7 bases). This TCR came from a female donor with ankylosing spondylitis or in good health (not recorded which). The specimen was blood, either unsorted or a sorted T cell fraction (not recorded which). The CDR3 here is CASSFPGGRDTQYF. CDR3 in DNA: TGTGCCAGCAGCTTCCCGGGGGGCAGAGATACGCAGTATTTT.